Shown below are 5 T cell receptor beta chains from a single sample sequenced in a study of blood T cell repertoires in COVID-19. Clones were read by immunoSEQ multiplex PCR, and TCRdb kept only the in-frame ones, dropping some. This sample has some 260,000 clones, with around 90% found just once. The sequencing input was peripheral blood. The receptors come from an older woman with COVID-19, enrolled during active disease.

V is TRBV11-1 and J is TRBJ2-7; a possible D gene is TRBD1 (6 bases). The CDR3 is 15 amino acids. Trimming stripped 4 bases from V and 2 bases from J, with 15 bases between. CDR1 and CDR2 (germline): SGHAT, FQDESV (reference sequence). The CDR3 DNA reads TGTGCCAGCAGCTACCGGTCCAGGGGAACCTACGAGCAGTACTTC. Its protein product is CASSYRSRGTYEQYF.

This rearrangement joins TRBV29-1 to TRBJ2-5, with D tentatively TRBD1 (5 bases). Trimming pared 3 bases from V and 5 bases from J, leaving 13 bases between. Germline V gene data show CDR1 as SQVTM and CDR2 as ANQGSEA. The CDR3 runs 13 residues. The CDR3 loop is CSVEVQGAETQYF. As DNA, the CDR3 is TGCAGCGTTGAGGTCCAGGGCGCGGAGACCCAGTACTTC.

This clone was counted a single time. The chain uses TRBV19 and TRBJ1-2, with 8 bases identical to TRBD1. CDR3 length equals 14 residues. Per the germline V gene, CDR1 is LNHDA and CDR2 is SQIVND (reference sequence). The V segment lost 4 bases and the J segment 4 bases; nucleotides outside the gene matches: 5. Here the CDR3 reads CASSTLQGGYGYTF. For the CDR3, the DNA is TGTGCCAGTAGTACCCTACAGGGGGGCTATGGCTACACCTTC.

The rearrangement links TRBV27 to TRBJ2-1; the match to TRBD2 covers 12 bases. The CDR3 totals 14 residues. V was pared by 3 bases and J by 11 bases, with 5 bases of the junction left unmatched. Germline V lookup: CDR1 MNHEY, CDR2 SMNVEV (reference sequence). The CDR3 DNA reads as TGTGCCAGCAGTTTGGCTAGCGGGAGGGAGAAGCAGTTCTTC. Translated, it gives CASSLASGREKQFF.

This rearrangement joins TRBV24-1 to TRBJ2-5, with TRBD2 matching 7 bases. This CDR3 region has 15 residues. Germline lookup yields CDR1 KGHDR and CDR2 SFDVKD. V shed 5 bases and J 5 bases; nucleotides not matched to a gene: 10. The CDR3 bases are TGTGCCACCAGTGGGGAGGGAGGCCGGTGGGAGACCCAGTACTTC. Its translation is CATSGEGGRWETQYF.